This T cell receptor beta chain was obtained from a study of Graves' ophthalmopathy and Graves' hyperthyroidism. Whole-study context: No ophthalmopathy within 18 months of follow-up signified stable hyperthyroidism.

Whole-study results and caveats: Prediction of ophthalmopathy progression reached 70.59% sensitivity and 72% to 80% specificity.

The CDR3 is 12 amino acids. Deletions cut 3 bases from V and 6 bases from J, with 9 bases between. Germline CDR1 KGHSH, CDR2 LQKENI. TCR beta CDR3 amplification used RNA transcripts. First-round RT-PCR used HTBI primers; second-round multiplex PCR followed. A single record per CDR3 protein comes from TCRdb applying MiXCR to the multiplex PCR reads. The sample contains around 1.1 million distinct CDR3 sequences, about 38% of which appear only once. As regards this clonotype: Its antigen is unknown.

This TCR derives from an adult man with Graves' hyperthyroidism. Sequenced: peripheral blood or thyroid tissue (not recorded which). The chain combines TRBV18 with TRBJ2-7; weak D call: TRBD1 (5 bases). CDR3 sequence: CASSPKGAEQYF. The DNA of the CDR3 is TGTGCCAGCTCACCTAAAGGGGCCGAGCAGTACTTC.